The following is a T cell receptor beta chain sequence with its context. Its specificity is unknown. The CDR3 has 15 amino acids. V was pared by 0 bases and J by 4 bases, with 5 bases of the junction left unmatched. The germline CDR1 and CDR2 sequences are SGHNT and YYREEE (reference sequence). Every patient was affected by relapse after autologous stem cell transplantation, while exposure to brentuximab vedotin was not uniform. Thawed PBMCs underwent magnetic negative selection to yield purified CD4+ T cells. Method: immunoSEQ multiplex PCR; TCRdb's copy keeps in-frame clones and lacks some. Of about 4,200 clones detected, roughly 86% appear once; the ten largest clones hold around 0.88%. The record originates from a study of PD-1 blockade in classical Hodgkin lymphoma. Study outcomes and limitations: While CD8+ TCR diversity did not rise significantly by C4D1, CD4+ TCR diversity did.

The clonotype originates from a human donor with classical Hodgkin lymphoma. The chain employs TRBV5-4 and TRBJ2-7; 9 positions match TRBD1. Source: CD4+ T cells from blood, taken at baseline. The DNA for the CDR3 is TGTGCCAGCAGCTTGGCCGGGACAGGGATTTACGAGCAGTACTTC. Its translation: CASSLAGTGIYEQYF.